The present TCR beta chain was sequenced within a study of radiotherapy plus CTLA-4 blockade in lung cancer. About the study: Objective responses occurred in around 18% of patients; over 25% had disease control. Study-level results: Radiotherapy with ipilimumab was followed by blood expansion of tumor-derived clones.

The protocol was immunoSEQ multiplex PCR, while the TCRdb copy is restricted to in-frame clones and leaves out a portion. The sample lists some 71,000 clones; 70% to 80% were seen once. The CDR3 runs 14 residues. The ends lost 4 bases at V and 4 bases at J; junction bases unmatched: 5. Germline lookup yields CDR1 SQVTM and CDR2 ANQGSEA. A word on this clone: Antigen specificity is unknown.

The chain uses TRBV29-1 and TRBJ2-5; 11 bases are a match to TRBD1. This TCR came from a human donor with non-small cell lung cancer whose response to radiotherapy plus ipilimumab could not be evaluated. Some clones in this sample may be carry-over from other donors' samples. Sample: peripheral blood, taken from a patient treated with radiotherapy plus ipilimumab. Written as DNA, the CDR3 is TGCAGCGTTGGGTGGACAGGGGGCGGAGAGACCCAGTACTTC. This translates into CSVGWTGGGETQYF.